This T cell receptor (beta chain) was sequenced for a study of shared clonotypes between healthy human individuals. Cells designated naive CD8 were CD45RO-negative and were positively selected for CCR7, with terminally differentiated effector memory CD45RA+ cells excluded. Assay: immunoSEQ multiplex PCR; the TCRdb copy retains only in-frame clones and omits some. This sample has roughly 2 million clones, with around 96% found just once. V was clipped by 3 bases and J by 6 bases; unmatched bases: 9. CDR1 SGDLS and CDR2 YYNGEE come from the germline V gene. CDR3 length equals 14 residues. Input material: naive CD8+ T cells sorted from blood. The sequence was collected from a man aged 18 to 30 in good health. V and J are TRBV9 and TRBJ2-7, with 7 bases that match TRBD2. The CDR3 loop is CASSGRLATTEQYF. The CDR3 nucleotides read TGTGCCAGCAGCGGGAGACTAGCAACAACCGAGCAGTACTTC.